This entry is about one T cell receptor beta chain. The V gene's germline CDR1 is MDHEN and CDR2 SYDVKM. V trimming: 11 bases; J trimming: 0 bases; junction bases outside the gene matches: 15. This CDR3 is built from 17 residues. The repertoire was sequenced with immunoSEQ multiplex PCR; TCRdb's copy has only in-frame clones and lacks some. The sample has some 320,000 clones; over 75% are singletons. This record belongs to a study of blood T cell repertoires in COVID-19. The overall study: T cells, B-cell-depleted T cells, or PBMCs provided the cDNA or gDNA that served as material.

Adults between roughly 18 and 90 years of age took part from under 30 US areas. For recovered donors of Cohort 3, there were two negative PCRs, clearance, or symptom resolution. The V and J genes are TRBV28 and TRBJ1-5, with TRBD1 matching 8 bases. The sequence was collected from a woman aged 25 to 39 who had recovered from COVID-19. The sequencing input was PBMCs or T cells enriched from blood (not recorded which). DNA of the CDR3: TGTGCCGCTAAAACAGGGGGTAACACTTATAGCAATCAGCCCCAGCATTTT. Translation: CAAKTGGNTYSNQPQHF. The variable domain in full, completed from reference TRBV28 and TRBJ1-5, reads DVKVTQSSRYLVKRTGEKVFLECVQDMDHENMFWYRQDPGLGLRLIYFSYDVKMKEKGDIPEGYSVSREKKERFSLILESASTNQTSMYLCAAKTGGNTYSNQPQHFGDGTRLSIL.